The 28 T cell receptor beta chains given below trace back to one sample, sequenced in a study of T cell responses to AZD1222 COVID-19 vaccine. Sequencing was performed with immunoSEQ multiplex PCR; in TCRdb, only in-frame clones are kept and a portion is missing. The repertoire includes 140,000 to 150,000 clones, approximately 90% of them detected once, and approximately 5.1% sits in the top ten. The starting material was peripheral blood, obtained on day 0 of AZD1222 vaccination. Receptors were obtained from an adult in good health.

The chain carries TRBV5-6 and TRBJ1-6; D call uncertain. This CDR3 spans 16 amino acids. Per the germline V gene, CDR1 is SGHDT and CDR2 is YYEEEE. The ends were cut back, 0 bases at V and 0 bases at J, with 7 bases in the middle. Written as DNA, the CDR3 is TGTGCCAGCAGCTTGGAGAGGCCCTCCTATAATTCACCCCTCCACTTT. Amino acid sequence: CASSLERPSYNSPLHF.

V gene TRBV7-3 combines with J gene TRBJ2-7, with 9 nucleotides matching TRBD2. Germline assignment: CDR1 SGHTA and CDR2 FQGTGA. V lost 4 bases, J lost 4 bases, and 8 bases stayed unmatched. The CDR3 totals 15 residues. As DNA, the CDR3 is TGTGCCAGCAGCTCGGGACTAGCTCCGATTTACGAGCAGTACTTC. It yields the protein CASSSGLAPIYEQYF. The full variable domain, rest sourced from reference TRBV7-3 and TRBJ2-7, is GAGVSQTPSNKVTEKGKYVELRCDPISGHTALYWYRQSLGQGPEFLIYFQGTGAADDSGLPNDRFFAVRPEGSVSTLKIQRTERGDSAVYLCASSSGLAPIYEQYFGPGTRLTVT.

This chain uses TRBV5-1 with TRBJ2-5; the D gene is possibly TRBD1 (6 bases). The V gene lost 1 base and the J gene lost 5 bases, with 12 bases spanning the gap. CDR3 length: 14 amino acids. Per germline, CDR1 SGHRS and CDR2 YFSETQ. CDR3: CASSLTGSEETQYF. In nucleotides, the CDR3 is TGCGCCAGCAGCTTGACAGGGAGTGAGGAGACCCAGTACTTC.

The rearrangement joins TRBV24-1 to TRBJ2-1; unclear D gene. This CDR3 has 15 residues. Germline V CDR1 and CDR2: KGHDR, SFDVKD. The V and J ends lost 0 bases and 4 bases respectively, with 9 bases between them. The DNA of the CDR3 is TGTGCCACCAGTGATTTGTCGCAGCCATACAATGAGCAGTTCTTC. Residues: CATSDLSQPYNEQFF.

A few counts support this clone. V gene TRBV29-1 combines with J gene TRBJ2-5, with D possibly called TRBD1 or TRBD2 (5 bases each). Germline CDR1 reads SQVTM; CDR2 reads ANQGSEA. This CDR3 spans 11 amino acids. Trimming cost V 7 bases and J 1 base, with 7 bases left between them. The CDR3 here is CSAGTQETQYF. The CDR3 region has the DNA TGCAGCGCCGGGACCCAAGAGACCCAGTACTTC.

This rearrangement joins TRBV12-3 or TRBV12-4 to TRBJ1-5; D is unresolved. The V end lost 1 base, the J end lost 9 bases, and 10 bases lay between the germline ends. The CDR3 covers 13 residues. CDR3 amino acids: CASSLVRGWPQHF. Here the CDR3 DNA reads TGTGCCAGCAGTTTAGTACGGGGATGGCCCCAGCATTTT.

The chain combines TRBV7-8 with TRBJ2-1; tentatively, D is TRBD2 (5 bases). This CDR3 comprises 14 residues. Germline CDR1 and CDR2: SGHVS and FQNEAQ. Trimming stripped 6 bases from V and 6 bases from J, with 15 bases between. In DNA form, the CDR3 reads TGTGCCAGCAGTCCAATCACTAGACCCAATGAGCAGTTCTTC. Encoded protein: CASSPITRPNEQFF.

The chain joins TRBV6-2 or TRBV6-3 to TRBJ2-5, with D perhaps TRBD2 (5 bases). V lost 6 bases to trimming and J lost 0 bases, with 20 bases between them. Germline V lookup: CDR1 MNHEY, CDR2 SVGEGT. CDR3 length: 17 residues. CDR3 sequence (DNA): TGTGCCAGCAGCCTAATACTTATCGGCGGGTACCAAGAGACCCAGTACTTC. Translated, it gives CASSLILIGGYQETQYF.

The genes are TRBV19 and TRBJ2-1; no definite D call. The CDR3 contains 13 residues. Trimming cost V 6 bases and J 2 bases, with 8 bases left between them. CDR1 LNHDA and CDR2 SQIVND come from the germline V gene (reference sequence). DNA of the CDR3: TGTGCCAGTAGAAGGAGTGCCTACAATGAGCAGTTCTTC. Translation gives CASRRSAYNEQFF.

This rearrangement joins TRBV27 to TRBJ2-3; no definite D call. The CDR3 has 13 residues. CDR1 MNHEY and CDR2 SMNVEV come from the germline V gene (reference sequence). V lost 5 bases, J lost 1 base, and 7 bases lay in between. The CDR3 is CASSLTRTDTQYF. The CDR3 DNA reads TGTGCCAGCAGTCTTACCCGCACAGATACGCAGTATTTT.

The genes are TRBV3-1 (or the pseudogene TRBV3-2) and TRBJ2-1, with D hard to call. Trimming removed 4 bases from V and 9 bases from J, with 7 bases in between. CDR3 length: 11 residues. Per germline, CDR1 LGHDT and CDR2 YNNKEL (reference sequence). The CDR3 DNA reads TGTGCCAGCAGCCGCCTCAGTGAGCAGTTCTTC. This gives the protein CASSRLSEQFF.

The rearrangement links TRBV6-5 to TRBJ2-2, with TRBD2 matching over 8 bases. This CDR3 has 13 residues. The ends lost 2 bases at V and 8 bases at J; junction bases unmatched: 1. Germline lookup yields CDR1 MNHEY and CDR2 SVGAGI. The chain's CDR3 is CASSYGTRGELFF. CDR3 DNA: TGTGCCAGCAGTTACGGGACTAGGGGGGAGCTGTTTTTT.

The CDR3 DNA sequence: TGCAGTGCTAGTTCCTTGCCGGGACAGACTTCCAGAGGGAACACTGAAGCTTTCTTT. Amino acid sequence: CSASSLPGQTSRGNTEAFF. This rearrangement joins TRBV20-1 to TRBJ1-1, with 7 bases that match TRBD1. The CDR3 loop spans 19 amino acids. The germline V gene has CDR1 DFQATT and CDR2 SNEGSKA (reference sequence). V gave up 3 bases and J gave up 1 base; unmatched junction bases: 20.

The rearrangement uses TRBV15 and TRBJ2-5; D is undetermined. The CDR3 is made up of 12 amino acids. V lost 1 base to trimming and J lost 5 bases, with 5 bases between them. Germline-derived CDR1 and CDR2 are LNHNV and YYDKDF (reference sequence). CDR3 sequence (DNA): TGTGCCACCAGCAGAGGCCGCGAGACCCAGTACTTC. Translated: CATSRGRETQYF. The whole variable domain, filled in from reference TRBV15 and TRBJ2-5, reads DAMVIQNPRYQVTQFGKPVTLSCSQTLNHNVMYWYQQKSSQAPKLLFHYYDKDFNNEADTPDNFQSRRPNTSFCFLDIRSPGLGDTAMYLCATSRGRETQYFGPGTRLLVL.

The chain employs TRBV6-6 and TRBJ1-2, with no clear D. V lost 6 bases, J lost 8 bases, and 19 bases lay in between. The CDR3 totals 14 residues. From germline, CDR1 is MNHNY and CDR2 SVGAGI (reference sequence). CDR3 residues: CASRLSQADYGYTF. CDR3 nucleotides: TGTGCCAGCAGGCTTAGCCAGGCCGATTACGGCTACACCTTC.

The table lists this clone with a count of one. The genes are TRBV6-5 and TRBJ1-4; possibly TRBD1 for D (6 bases). The CDR3 is 16 amino acids. The germline CDR1 and CDR2 sequences are MNHEY and SVGAGI. V lost 4 bases to trimming and J lost 5 bases, with 17 bases between them. The CDR3 DNA reads TGTGCCAGCAGTTTTCTAAGGGGGAGGTGGAATGAAAAACTGTTTTTT. It yields the protein CASSFLRGRWNEKLFF.

The rearrangement links TRBV2 to TRBJ1-1; TRBD1 agrees at 10 bases. CDR1 and CDR2 from the germline V gene are SNHLY and FYNNEI. The CDR3 extends over 17 amino acids. Trimming at V came to 4 bases and at J to 2 bases, leaving 10 bases not matched to a gene. The CDR3 loop is CASSGPFKTGGNTEAFF. The CDR3 DNA reads as TGTGCCAGCAGTGGCCCCTTCAAGACAGGGGGCAACACTGAAGCTTTCTTT.

V is TRBV5-4 and J is TRBJ2-7; D may correspond to TRBD1 or TRBD2 (5 bases each). V gave up 2 bases and J gave up 0 bases, with 9 bases separating them. The CDR3 extends over 14 amino acids. Germline CDR1 and CDR2: SGHNT and YYREEE (reference sequence). The CDR3 bases are TGTGCCAGCAGCTTAGGGACGGACTCCTACGAGCAGTACTTC. As protein: CASSLGTDSYEQYF.

The rearrangement links TRBV7-2 to TRBJ2-7; 7 bases match TRBD2. CDR1 SGHTA and CDR2 FQGNSA come from the germline V gene. Trimming at V came to 3 bases and at J to 7 bases, leaving 6 bases not matched to a gene. The CDR3 is made up of 13 amino acids. The CDR3 DNA is TGTGCCAGCAGCTTCGCTCTGGGGGGGGAGCAGTACTTC. As protein: CASSFALGGEQYF.

CDR3 sequence (DNA): TGTGCCAGCTCACAACAGGGCTCTGGAAACACCATATATTTT. Translated, it gives CASSQQGSGNTIYF. This rearrangement joins TRBV18 to TRBJ1-3, with D possibly matching TRBD1 (6 bases). Trimming took off 4 bases at V and 0 bases at J, with 7 bases between the two ends. This CDR3 has 14 residues. Per the germline V gene, CDR1 is KGHSH and CDR2 is LQKENI.

A few counts support this clone. Distinct nucleotide sequences in the sample also encode this CDR3. V usage is TRBV7-9 and J usage is TRBJ2-7, with a tentative D call TRBD1 (6 bases). The CDR3 runs 12 residues. Between the trimmed V and J ends, which lost 3 bases and 5 bases, there was a span of 8 bases. CDR1 and CDR2 from the germline V gene are SEHNR and FQNEAQ (reference sequence). CDR3 nucleotide sequence: TGTGCCAGCAGCTTTCAGGGGCACGAGCAGTACTTC. This translates into CASSFQGHEQYF.

The chain employs TRBV6-2 or TRBV6-3 and TRBJ1-1; 7 positions match TRBD1. Trimming removed 5 bases from V and 0 bases from J; junction bases left unmatched: 15. The germline CDR1 and CDR2 sequences are MNHEY and SVGEGT. The length of the CDR3 is 18 residues. The CDR3 reads CASSGETRTGTMNTEAFF. CDR3 nucleotides: TGTGCCAGCAGTGGCGAAACCCGGACAGGAACAATGAACACTGAAGCTTTCTTT.

This sequence joins TRBV28 and TRBJ2-7; TRBD1 might be the D (5 bases). The V gene's germline CDR1 is MDHEN and CDR2 SYDVKM. Trimming took 2 bases from V and 4 from J, leaving 15 bases between them. The CDR3 is 15 amino acids. Written as DNA, the CDR3 is TGTGCCAGCAGTTTACAATCAGGGTCTGTGTACGAGCAGTACTTC. Its translation: CASSLQSGSVYEQYF.

The table lists this clone with a count of one. At one boundary the junction diverges from the germline segment, which might be a read error. V gene TRBV4-3 combines with J gene TRBJ1-2; no reliable D call. The CDR3 is 13 amino acids. CDR1 is LGHNA and CDR2 is YSLEER in the germline V gene. The CDR3: CASSPGRNYGYTF. CDR3 nucleotide sequence: TGCGCCAGCAGCCCCGGACGGAACTACGGCTACACCTTC.

This chain uses TRBV5-5 with TRBJ1-3; 9 bases line up with TRBD1. The V and J ends lost 4 bases and 0 bases, in that order; junction bases with no gene match: 8. There are 17 residues in the CDR3. Germline V gene sequence: CDR1 SGHKS, CDR2 YYEKEE (reference sequence). The CDR3 loop reads CASSPGTGRFSGNTIYF. In DNA, the CDR3 is TGTGCCAGCAGCCCGGGGACAGGGAGGTTCTCTGGAAACACCATATATTTT.

The chain combines TRBV10-3 with TRBJ1-2; D remains ambiguous. Trimming took 3 bases from V and 4 from J, leaving 12 bases between them. This CDR3 region has 14 residues. The V gene's germline CDR1 is ENHRY and CDR2 SYGVKD. DNA of the CDR3: TGTGCCATCAGTGACCAAACAGAAATCTATGGCTACACCTTC. Its translation: CAISDQTEIYGYTF.

V and J are TRBV20-1 and TRBJ1-6; D unclear. CDR3 length: 11 residues. The V end lost 6 bases, the J end lost 10 bases, and 10 bases lay between the germline ends. Germline loops: CDR1 DFQATT, CDR2 SNEGSKA (reference sequence). This chain's CDR3 is CSADTRSPLHF. CDR3 in DNA: TGCAGTGCCGATACAAGGTCACCCCTCCACTTT.

The chain recombines TRBV7-2 with TRBJ2-2, with 9 bases identical to TRBD1. CDR3 length equals 17 residues. Germline V gene data show CDR1 as SGHTA and CDR2 as FQGNSA. J lost 1 base, V lost 5 bases, and 8 bases had no gene match. The CDR3 spells CASSPPLGQGNTGELFF. The CDR3 nucleotides read TGTGCCAGCAGCCCTCCCCTGGGACAGGGGAACACCGGGGAGCTGTTTTTT. Variable domain in full (rest from reference TRBV7-2 and TRBJ2-2): GAGVSQSPSNKVTEKGKDVELRCDPISGHTALYWYRQSLGQGLEFLIYFQGNSAPDKSGLPSDRFSAERTGGSVSTLTIQRTQQEDSAVYLCASSPPLGQGNTGELFFGEGSRLTVL.